This T cell receptor beta chain was retrieved from a study of T cell responses to AZD1222 COVID-19 vaccine. Whole-study results and caveats: Unmutated variant regions are reportedly the target of nearly half of TCRs that are spike-specific. Baseline serostatus was positive in only a handful of AZD1222 recipients.

The assay was immunoSEQ multiplex PCR, and TCRdb's table has in-frame clones only and misses some. The data show 100,000 or so clones, approximately 87% seen once. V lost 0 bases, J lost 5 bases, and 4 bases stayed unmatched. The CDR3 consists of 15 residues. The V gene's germline CDR1 is SGDLS and CDR2 YYNGEE. About this clone itself: The antigen remains unidentified.

The sample was peripheral blood, taken on day 0 of AZD1222 vaccination. The chain uses TRBV9 and TRBJ2-2; 7 positions agree with TRBD2. This clonotype was obtained from an adult in good health. The CDR3 sequence is CASSVGEGRTGELFF. CDR3 bases: TGTGCCAGCAGCGTAGGGGAGGGGAGGACCGGGGAGCTGTTTTTT.